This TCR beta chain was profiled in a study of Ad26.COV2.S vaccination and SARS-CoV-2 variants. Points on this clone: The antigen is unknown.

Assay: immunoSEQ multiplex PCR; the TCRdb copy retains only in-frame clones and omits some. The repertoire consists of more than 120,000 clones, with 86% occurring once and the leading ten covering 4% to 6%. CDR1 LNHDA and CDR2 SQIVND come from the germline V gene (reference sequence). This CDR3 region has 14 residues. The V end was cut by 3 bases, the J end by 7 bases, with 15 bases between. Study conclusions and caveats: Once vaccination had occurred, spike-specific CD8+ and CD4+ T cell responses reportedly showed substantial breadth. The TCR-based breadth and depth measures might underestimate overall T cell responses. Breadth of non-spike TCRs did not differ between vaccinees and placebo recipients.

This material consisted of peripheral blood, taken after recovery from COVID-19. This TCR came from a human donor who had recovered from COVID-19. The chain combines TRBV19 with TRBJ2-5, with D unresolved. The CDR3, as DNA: TGTGCCAGTAGTATTTCCGGGCCGGCAGTGACCCAGTACTTC. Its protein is CASSISGPAVTQYF. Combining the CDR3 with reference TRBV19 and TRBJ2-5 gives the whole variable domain DGGITQSPKYLFRKEGQNVTLSCEQNLNHDAMYWYRQDPGQGLRLIYYSQIVNDFQKGDIAEGYSVSREKKESFPLTVTSAQKNPTAFYLCASSISGPAVTQYFGPGTRLLVL.